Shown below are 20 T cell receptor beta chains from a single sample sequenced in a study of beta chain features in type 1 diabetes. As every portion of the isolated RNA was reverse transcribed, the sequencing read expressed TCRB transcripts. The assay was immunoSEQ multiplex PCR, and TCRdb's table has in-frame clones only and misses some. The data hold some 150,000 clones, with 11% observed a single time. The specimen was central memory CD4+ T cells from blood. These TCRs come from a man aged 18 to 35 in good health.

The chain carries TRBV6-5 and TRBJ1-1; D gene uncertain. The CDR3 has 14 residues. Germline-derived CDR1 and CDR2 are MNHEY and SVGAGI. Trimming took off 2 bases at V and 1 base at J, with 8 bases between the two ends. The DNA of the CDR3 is TGTGCCAGCAGTTACGGACTTCCGAACACTGAAGCTTTCTTT. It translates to CASSYGLPNTEAFF.

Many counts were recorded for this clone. In DNA, the CDR3 is TGTGCCACCACGACTCGGGTTTCCGGGGAGCTGTTTTTT. Its protein product is CATTTRVSGELFF. The V gene is TRBV28, the J gene TRBJ2-2; D is unresolved. Germline CDR1 and CDR2: MDHEN and SYDVKM. The CDR3 is 13 amino acids. V was trimmed by 10 bases and J by 6 bases, leaving 15 bases between them.

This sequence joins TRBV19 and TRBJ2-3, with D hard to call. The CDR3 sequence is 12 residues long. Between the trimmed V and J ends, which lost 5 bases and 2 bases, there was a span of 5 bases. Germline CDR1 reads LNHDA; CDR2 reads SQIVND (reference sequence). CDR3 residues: CASSSNTDTQYF. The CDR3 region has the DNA TGTGCCAGTAGTTCGAACACAGATACGCAGTATTTT. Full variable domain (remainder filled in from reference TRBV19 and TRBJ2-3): DGGITQSPKYLFRKEGQNVTLSCEQNLNHDAMYWYRQDPGQGLRLIYYSQIVNDFQKGDIAEGYSVSREKKESFPLTVTSAQKNPTAFYLCASSSNTDTQYFGPGTRLTVL.

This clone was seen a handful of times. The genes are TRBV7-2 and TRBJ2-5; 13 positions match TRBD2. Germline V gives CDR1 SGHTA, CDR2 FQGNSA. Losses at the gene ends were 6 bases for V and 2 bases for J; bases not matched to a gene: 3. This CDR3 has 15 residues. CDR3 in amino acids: CASRRTSGRQETQYF. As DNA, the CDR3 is TGTGCCAGCAGACGGACTAGCGGGAGACAAGAGACCCAGTACTTC.

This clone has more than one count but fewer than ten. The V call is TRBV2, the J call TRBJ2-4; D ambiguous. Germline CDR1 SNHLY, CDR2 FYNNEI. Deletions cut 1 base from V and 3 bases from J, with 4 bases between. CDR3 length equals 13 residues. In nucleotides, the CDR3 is TGTGCCAGCAGTGAAGGCGACAAAAACATTCAGTACTTC. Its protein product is CASSEGDKNIQYF. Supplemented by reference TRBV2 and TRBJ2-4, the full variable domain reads EPEVTQTPSHQVTQMGQEVILRCVPISNHLYFYWYRQILGQKVEFLVSFYNNEISEKSEIFDDQFSVERPDGSNFTLKIRSTKLEDSAMYFCASSEGDKNIQYFGAGTRLSVL.

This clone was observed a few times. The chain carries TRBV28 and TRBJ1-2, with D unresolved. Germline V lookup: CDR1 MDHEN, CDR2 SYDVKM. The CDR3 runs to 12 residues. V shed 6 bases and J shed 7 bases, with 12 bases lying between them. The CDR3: CASSQATSGYTF. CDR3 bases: TGTGCCAGCAGCCAAGCTACTTCTGGCTACACCTTC.

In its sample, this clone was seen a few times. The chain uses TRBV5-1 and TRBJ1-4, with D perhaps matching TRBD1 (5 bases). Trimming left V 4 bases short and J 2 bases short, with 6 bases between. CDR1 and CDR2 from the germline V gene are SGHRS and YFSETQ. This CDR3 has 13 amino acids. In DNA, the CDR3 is TGCGCCAGCAGCCAGGGCACTAATGAAAAACTGTTTTTT. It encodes CASSQGTNEKLFF. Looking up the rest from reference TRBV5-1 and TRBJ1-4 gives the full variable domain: KAGVTQTPRYLIKTRGQQVTLSCSPISGHRSVSWYQQTPGQGLQFLFEYFSETQRNKGNFPGRFSGRQFSNSRSEMNVSTLELGDSALYLCASSQGTNEKLFFGSGTQLSVL.

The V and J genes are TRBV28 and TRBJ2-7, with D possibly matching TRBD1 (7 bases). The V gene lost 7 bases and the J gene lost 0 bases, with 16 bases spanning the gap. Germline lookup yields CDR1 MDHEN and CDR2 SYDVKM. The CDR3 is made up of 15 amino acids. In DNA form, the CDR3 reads TGTGCCAGCATCGCACCCAGGGGGGACTCCTACGAGCAGTACTTC. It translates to CASIAPRGDSYEQYF.

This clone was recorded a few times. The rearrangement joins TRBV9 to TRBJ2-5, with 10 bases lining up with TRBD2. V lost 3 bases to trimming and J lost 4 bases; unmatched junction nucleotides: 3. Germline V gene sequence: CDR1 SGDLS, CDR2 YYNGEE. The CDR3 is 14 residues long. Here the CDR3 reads CASSALAGTETQYF. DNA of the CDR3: TGTGCCAGCAGCGCACTAGCGGGAACAGAGACCCAGTACTTC.

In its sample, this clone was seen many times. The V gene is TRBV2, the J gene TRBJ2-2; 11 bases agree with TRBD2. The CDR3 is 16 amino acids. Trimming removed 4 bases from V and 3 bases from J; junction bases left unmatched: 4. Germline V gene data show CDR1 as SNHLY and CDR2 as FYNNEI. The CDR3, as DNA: TGTGCCAGCAGTGTGACTAGCGGGACTTACACCGGGGAGCTGTTTTTT. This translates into CASSVTSGTYTGELFF.

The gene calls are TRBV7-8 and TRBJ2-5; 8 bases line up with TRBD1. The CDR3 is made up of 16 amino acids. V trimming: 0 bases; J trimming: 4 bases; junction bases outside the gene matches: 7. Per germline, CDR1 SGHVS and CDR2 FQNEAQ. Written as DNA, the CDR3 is TGTGCCAGCAGCTTAGCCTGGACAGGGTTTGGAGAGACCCAGTACTTC. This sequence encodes CASSLAWTGFGETQYF.

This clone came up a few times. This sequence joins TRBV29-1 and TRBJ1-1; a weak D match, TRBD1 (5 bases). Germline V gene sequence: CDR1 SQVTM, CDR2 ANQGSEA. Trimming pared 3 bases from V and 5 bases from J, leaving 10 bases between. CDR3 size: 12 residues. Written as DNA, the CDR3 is TGCAGCGTTGATCAGGGATGGACTGAAGCTTTCTTT. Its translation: CSVDQGWTEAFF.

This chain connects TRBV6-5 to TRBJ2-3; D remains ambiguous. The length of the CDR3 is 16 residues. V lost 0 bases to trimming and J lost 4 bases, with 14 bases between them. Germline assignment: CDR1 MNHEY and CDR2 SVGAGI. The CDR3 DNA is TGTGCCAGCAGTTACTCGGTGCGTCCCGGTTCAGATACGCAGTATTTT. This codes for CASSYSVRPGSDTQYF.

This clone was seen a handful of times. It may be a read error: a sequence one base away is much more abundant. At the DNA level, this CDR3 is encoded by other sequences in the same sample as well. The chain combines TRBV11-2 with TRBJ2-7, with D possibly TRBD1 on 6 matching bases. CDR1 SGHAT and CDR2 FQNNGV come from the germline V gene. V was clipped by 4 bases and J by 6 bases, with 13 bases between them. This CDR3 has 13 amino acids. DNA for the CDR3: TGTGCCAGCAGCTCCCAGGGGTGGGCCGAGCAGTACTTC. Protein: CASSSQGWAEQYF. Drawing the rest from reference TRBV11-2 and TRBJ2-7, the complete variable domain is EAGVAQSPRYKIIEKRQSVAFWCNPISGHATLYWYQQILGQGPKLLIQFQNNGVVDDSQLPKDRFSAERLKGVDSTLKIQPAKLEDSAVYLCASSSQGWAEQYFGPGTRLTVT.

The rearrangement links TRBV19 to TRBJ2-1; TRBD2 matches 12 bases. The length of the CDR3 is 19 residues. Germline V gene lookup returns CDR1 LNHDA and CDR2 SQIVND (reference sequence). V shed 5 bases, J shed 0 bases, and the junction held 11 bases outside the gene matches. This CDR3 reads CASSVSGTSGYRSYNEQFF. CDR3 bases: TGTGCCAGTAGTGTTTCCGGGACTAGCGGGTATCGCTCCTACAATGAGCAGTTCTTC.

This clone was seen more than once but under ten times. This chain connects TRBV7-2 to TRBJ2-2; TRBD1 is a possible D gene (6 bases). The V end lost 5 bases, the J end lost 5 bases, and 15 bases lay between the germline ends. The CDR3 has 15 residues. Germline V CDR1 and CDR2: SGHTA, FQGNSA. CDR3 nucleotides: TGTGCCAGCAGCCTAGACAGGTCGGAAACCGGGGAGCTGTTTTTT. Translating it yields CASSLDRSETGELFF.

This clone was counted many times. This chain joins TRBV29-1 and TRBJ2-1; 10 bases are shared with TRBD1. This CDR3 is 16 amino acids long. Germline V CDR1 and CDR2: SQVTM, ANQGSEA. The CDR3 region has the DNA TGCAGTCATTCCTGGGAGGGACAGGGGACCTACAATGAGCAGTTCTTC. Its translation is CSHSWEGQGTYNEQFF.

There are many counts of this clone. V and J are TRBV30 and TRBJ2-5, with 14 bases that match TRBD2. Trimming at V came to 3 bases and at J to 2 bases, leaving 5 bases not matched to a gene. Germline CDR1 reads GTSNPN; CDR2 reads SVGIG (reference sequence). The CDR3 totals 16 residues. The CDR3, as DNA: TGTGCCTGGAGGACGGGACTAGCGGGGGCACAAGAGACCCAGTACTTC. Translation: CAWRTGLAGAQETQYF.

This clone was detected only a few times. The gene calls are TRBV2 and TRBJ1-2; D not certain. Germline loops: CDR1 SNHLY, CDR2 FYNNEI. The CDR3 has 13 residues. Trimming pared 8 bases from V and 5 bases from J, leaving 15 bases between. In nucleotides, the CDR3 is TGTGCCAGCGGAAGGGCTTCTGGGTATGGCTACACCTTC. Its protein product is CASGRASGYGYTF.

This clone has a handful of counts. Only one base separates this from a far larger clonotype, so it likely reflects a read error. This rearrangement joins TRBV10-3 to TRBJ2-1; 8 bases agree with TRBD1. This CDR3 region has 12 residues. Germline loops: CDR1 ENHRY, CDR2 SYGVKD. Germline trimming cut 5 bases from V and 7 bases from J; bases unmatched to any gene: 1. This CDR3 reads CAISQGANEQFF. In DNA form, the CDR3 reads TGTGCCATCAGTCAGGGGGCGAATGAGCAGTTCTTC.